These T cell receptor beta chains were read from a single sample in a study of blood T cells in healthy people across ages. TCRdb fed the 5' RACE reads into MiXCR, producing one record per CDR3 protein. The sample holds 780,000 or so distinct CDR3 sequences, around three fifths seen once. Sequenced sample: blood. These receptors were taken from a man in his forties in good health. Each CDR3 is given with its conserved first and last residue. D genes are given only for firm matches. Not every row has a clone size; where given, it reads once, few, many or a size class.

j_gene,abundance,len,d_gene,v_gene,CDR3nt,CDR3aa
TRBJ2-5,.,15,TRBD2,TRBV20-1,TGCAGTGCCAGAGCCGTACTAGCGGTTCGAGAGACCCAGTACTTC,CSARAVLAVRETQYF
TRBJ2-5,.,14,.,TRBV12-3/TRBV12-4,TGTGCCAGCAGTTTTTTCTCGAGACCGGAGACCCAGTACTTC,CASSFFSRPETQYF
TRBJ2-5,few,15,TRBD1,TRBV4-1,TGCGCCAGCAGCCAATCGACAGGGTTGCAAGAGACCCAGTACTTC,CASSQSTGLQETQYF
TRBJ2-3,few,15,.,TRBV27,TGTGCCAGCAGTTTCTTGGGGGGAAACACAGATACGCAGTATTTT,CASSFLGGNTDTQYF
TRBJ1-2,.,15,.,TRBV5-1,TGCGCCAGCAGCTTGGAGCCAAATGGCCCCTATGGCTACACCTTC,CASSLEPNGPYGYTF
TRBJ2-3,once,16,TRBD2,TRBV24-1,TGTGCCACCAGTGATGCGACTAGCGGGAGCACAGATACGCAGTATTTT,CATSDATSGSTDTQYF
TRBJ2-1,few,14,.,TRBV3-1,TGTGCCAGCTGGGACTCGAGCTCCTACAATGAGCAGTTCTTC,CASWDSSSYNEQFF
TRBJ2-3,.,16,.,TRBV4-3,TGCGCCAGCAGCCCTCGGGTGGGGACTAGCACAGATACGCAGTATTTT,CASSPRVGTSTDTQYF
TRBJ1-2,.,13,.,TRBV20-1,TGCAGTGCCAAAGCCAGGGGATACTATGGCTACACCTTC,CSAKARGYYGYTF
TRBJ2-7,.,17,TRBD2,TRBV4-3,TGCGCCAGCAGCCTAGGGAAGTGGGGCGGGAGGGTCAACGAGCAGTACTTC,CASSLGKWGGRVNEQYF
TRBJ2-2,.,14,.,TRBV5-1,TGCGCCAGCAGCTGGGGAGGACAGAGCGGGGAGCTGTTTTTT,CASSWGGQSGELFF
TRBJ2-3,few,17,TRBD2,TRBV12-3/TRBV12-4,TGTGCCAGCAGCGGAAGTAGAACTAGCGGATACACAGATACGCAGTATTTT,CASSGSRTSGYTDTQYF
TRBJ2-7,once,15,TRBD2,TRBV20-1,TGCAGTGCTAGAGATACTAGCGGGAGTTCCCACGAGCAGTACTTC,CSARDTSGSSHEQYF
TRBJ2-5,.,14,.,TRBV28,TGTGCCAGCAGTTTAGATGGCAGGTTGGAGACCCAGTACTTC,CASSLDGRLETQYF
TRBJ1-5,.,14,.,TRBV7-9,TGTGCCAGCAGCTTTGTAGGGGGCAATCAGCCCCAGCATTTT,CASSFVGGNQPQHF
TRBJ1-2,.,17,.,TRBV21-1,TGTGCCAGCAGCGCCGGGACAGGGGTTAGGGATGGCTATGGCTACACCTTC,CASSAGTGVRDGYGYTF
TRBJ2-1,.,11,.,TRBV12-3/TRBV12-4,TGTGCCAGCAGAAGGACCGATGAGCAGTTCTTC,CASRRTDEQFF
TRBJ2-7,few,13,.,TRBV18,TGTGCCAGCTCACCGTCGACAGCCTACGAGCAGTACTTC,CASSPSTAYEQYF
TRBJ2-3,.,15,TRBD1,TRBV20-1,TGCAGTGCTAGAGACCCGGGACAGAACACAGATACGCAGTATTTT,CSARDPGQNTDTQYF
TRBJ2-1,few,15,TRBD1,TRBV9,TGTGCCAGCAGCGTGGGGACAGGGGGAATTGGTGAGCAGTTCTTC,CASSVGTGGIGEQFF
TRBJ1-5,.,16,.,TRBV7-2,TGTGCCAGCAGGAGGAGAGCGGGCCCCGGGGAGCAGCCCCAGCATTTT,CASRRRAGPGEQPQHF
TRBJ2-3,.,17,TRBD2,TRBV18,TGTGCCAGCTCATCGACCGGGACTAGCTGGGGGGCAGATACGCAGTATTTT,CASSSTGTSWGADTQYF
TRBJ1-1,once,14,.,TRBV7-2,TGTGCCAGCAGCTTAGCGCGTGGCAGCATAGAAGCTTTCTTT,CASSLARGSIEAFF
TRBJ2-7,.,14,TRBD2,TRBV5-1,TGCGCCAGCAGCTTTGGGACTACCTCCCGCGAGCAGTACTTC,CASSFGTTSREQYF
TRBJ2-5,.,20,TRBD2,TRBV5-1,TGCGCCAGCAGCTTGGCTTTATCGACTAGCGGGGTGGGGACAGGAGAGACCCAGTACTTC,CASSLALSTSGVGTGETQYF
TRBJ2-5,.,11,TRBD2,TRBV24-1,TGTGCCACCAGTGGTCGGGGGGAGCAGTACTTC,CATSGRGEQYF
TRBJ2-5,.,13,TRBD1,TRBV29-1,TGCAGCAAAACCGGGACAGGGGAGGAGACCCAGTACTTC,CSKTGTGEETQYF
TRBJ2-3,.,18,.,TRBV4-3,TGCGCCAGCAGCCAAGGTCTTCGGAGGGGATCCAGCACAGATACGCAGTATTTT,CASSQGLRRGSSTDTQYF
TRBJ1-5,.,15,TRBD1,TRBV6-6,TGTGCCAGCATTCACTCCGGGACAGGGGGCGCGCCCCAGCATTTT,CASIHSGTGGAPQHF
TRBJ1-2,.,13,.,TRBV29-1,TGCAGCGTTGAAGAATCCAGTCCCTATGGCTACACCTTC,CSVEESSPYGYTF
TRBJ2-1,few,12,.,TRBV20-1,TGCAGTGCTAGGAGGCCGAGCGATGAGCAGTTCTTC,CSARRPSDEQFF
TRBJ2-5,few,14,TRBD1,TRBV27,TGTGCCAGCAGTCGCCGGGACAGGCAAGAGACCCAGTACTTC,CASSRRDRQETQYF
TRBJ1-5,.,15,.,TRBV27,TGTGCCAGCAGTAGAGGGCCACTAGACCATCAGCCCCAGCATTTT,CASSRGPLDHQPQHF
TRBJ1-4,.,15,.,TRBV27,TGTGCCAGCGCCGAGCGTCGCCAGGGGCGTGAAAAACTGTTTTTT,CASAERRQGREKLFF
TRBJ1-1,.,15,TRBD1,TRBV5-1,TGCGCCAGCAGCTTGAGGGGGCTTGGGAACACTGAAGCTTTCTTT,CASSLRGLGNTEAFF
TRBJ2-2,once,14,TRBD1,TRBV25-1,TGTGCCAGCAAAGGGACAGGGCGGACCGGGGAGCTGTTTTTT,CASKGTGRTGELFF
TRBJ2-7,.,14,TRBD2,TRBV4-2,TGTGCCAGCAGCCAATTTCTCGGGGGGGACGAGCAGTACTTC,CASSQFLGGDEQYF
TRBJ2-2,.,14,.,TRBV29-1,TGCAGCGTCCTCGCCCCGACCAATACCGGGGAGCTGTTTTTT,CSVLAPTNTGELFF
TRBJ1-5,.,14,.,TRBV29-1,TGCAGCGTTGAAACAGGCGGGCTTGGTCAGCCCCAGCATTTT,CSVETGGLGQPQHF
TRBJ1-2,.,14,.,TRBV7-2,TGTGCCAGCAATGCGGGAGTAGCTAACTATGGCTACACCTTC,CASNAGVANYGYTF
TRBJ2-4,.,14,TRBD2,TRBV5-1,TGCGCCAGCAGCTTGAGTGAGCGGGAGGGCAGCGAGTACTTC,CASSLSEREGSEYF
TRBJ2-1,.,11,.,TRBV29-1,TGTGGAACGGGAGAAACCGATGAGCAGTTCTTC,CGTGETDEQFF